Presented here are 18 T cell receptor beta chains from one specimen sequenced in a study of radiation and T cells in renal cell carcinoma. As to time point: blood 4 weeks post-SBRT, at nephrectomy. Treatment noted: 15 Gy SBRT to primary tumor, nephrectomy 4 weeks later. Profiled with immunoSEQ multiplex PCR; TCRdb holds only in-frame clones, not every one. The sample includes some 97,000 clones, roughly 84% of them seen just once. Sequenced here: blood, sampled from a patient whose treatment included radiotherapy and nephrectomy. The receptor set was obtained from a man aged 55 to 70 with renal cell carcinoma.

CDR3 sequence reads: CASSEEVGFGYTF. CDR3 sequence (DNA): TGTGCCAGCAGTGAAGAGGTAGGGTTTGGCTACACCTTC. The rearrangement joins TRBV2 to TRBJ1-2; D call uncertain. From germline, CDR1 is SNHLY and CDR2 FYNNEI. CDR3 length: 13 amino acids. V was pared by 1 base and J by 7 bases, with 10 bases between. The whole variable domain, remainder taken from reference TRBV2 and TRBJ1-2, is EPEVTQTPSHQVTQMGQEVILRCVPISNHLYFYWYRQILGQKVEFLVSFYNNEISEKSEIFDDQFSVERPDGSNFTLKIRSTKLEDSAMYFCASSEEVGFGYTFGSGTRLTVV.

V is TRBV19 and J is TRBJ1-1, with D uncertain. Germline CDR1 LNHDA, CDR2 SQIVND (reference sequence). V was pared by 6 bases and J by 0 bases, with 8 bases between. This CDR3 is built from 13 residues. The CDR3 is CASRYTLNTEAFF. The CDR3 nucleotides are TGTGCCAGTAGATACACATTGAACACTGAAGCTTTCTTT.

This chain connects TRBV15 to TRBJ1-1; weak D call: TRBD1 (5 bases). The CDR3 is made up of 14 amino acids. With 5 bases removed from V and 5 bases from J, the gap between germline ends came to 15 bases. Germline CDR1 reads LNHNV; CDR2 reads YYDKDF (reference sequence). The CDR3 region is CATSSGGRPTEAFF. The CDR3 DNA sequence: TGTGCCACCAGCTCGGGGGGACGGCCGACTGAAGCTTTCTTT.

This clone was found once. J is TRBJ2-7 and V is TRBV28; D is perhaps TRBD1 (5 bases). CDR1 MDHEN and CDR2 SYDVKM come from the germline V gene. The CDR3 extends over 15 amino acids. Deletions cut 3 bases from V and 3 bases from J, with 15 bases between. CDR3 protein: CASSFPGHFGYEQYF. The CDR3 DNA is TGTGCCAGCAGTTTCCCAGGGCACTTTGGCTACGAGCAGTACTTC.

V gene TRBV2 combines with J gene TRBJ2-1; D remains ambiguous. Trimming took off 7 bases at V and 6 bases at J, with 22 bases between the two ends. The CDR3 is 16 amino acids. The V gene's germline CDR1 is SNHLY and CDR2 FYNNEI. The CDR3 DNA sequence: TGTGCCAGCACCGTTTCAAATCTCCGGGCCGGCAATGAGCAGTTCTTC. This translates into CASTVSNLRAGNEQFF.

The CDR3 sequence is CASRSHGEQFF. CDR3 DNA: TGTGCCAGCAGATCGCACGGTGAGCAGTTCTTC. This chain links TRBV5-5 with TRBJ2-1; unclear D gene. Trimming shortened V by 5 bases and J by 9 bases, and 9 bases separated the two germline ends. Germline V gene data show CDR1 as SGHKS and CDR2 as YYEKEE (reference sequence). The CDR3 runs to 11 residues.

This chain links TRBV11-3 with TRBJ2-7; the D call may be TRBD1 or TRBD2 (6 bases each). This CDR3 comprises 12 residues. The germline V and J ends were trimmed by 5 bases and 7 bases, with 12 bases remaining between them. Germline values: CDR1 SGHNT, CDR2 YENEEA. This CDR3 reads CASSRGGGEQYF. DNA of the CDR3: TGTGCCAGCAGCAGAGGAGGGGGTGAGCAGTACTTC.

The rearrangement links TRBV15 to TRBJ2-2; D is unresolved. The V end lost 5 bases, the J end lost 4 bases, and 11 bases lay between the germline ends. The CDR3 contains 14 residues. Germline V gene data show CDR1 as LNHNV and CDR2 as YYDKDF (reference sequence). In nucleotides, the CDR3 is TGTGCCACCAGCCTCTTGGCTGGCACCGGGGAGCTGTTTTTT. Residues: CATSLLAGTGELFF.

This chain connects TRBV4-1 to TRBJ2-7; 8 bases map to TRBD2. The junction had 4 bases not matched to a gene; V was cut back by 0 bases and J by 12 bases. CDR1 MGHRA and CDR2 YSYEKL come from the germline V gene. The CDR3 has 12 amino acids. CDR3 coding DNA: TGCGCCAGCAGCCAAGATACGGGGGGGACGTACTTC. Its protein product is CASSQDTGGTYF.

The chain uses TRBV5-1 and TRBJ2-5; D might be TRBD1 or TRBD2, each matching 6 bases. CDR3 length: 18 residues. V gave up 4 bases and J gave up 5 bases, with 27 bases separating them. In germline, CDR1 is SGHRS, CDR2 YFSETQ. The CDR3 nucleotides read TGCGCCAGCAGCCACTTATTCGGACAGCTTGGGAGCGGGGAGACCCAGTACTTC. The encoded protein is CASSHLFGQLGSGETQYF.

The rearrangement links TRBV27 to TRBJ2-7; TRBD2 matches 10 bases. CDR3 length: 13 residues. After removal of 5 bases from V and 4 bases from J, the junction contained 2 bases not matched to a gene. Germline V gives CDR1 MNHEY, CDR2 SMNVEV (reference sequence). CDR3 in DNA: TGTGCCAGCAGTAGCGGGAGGGCTTACGAGCAGTACTTC. This encodes CASSSGRAYEQYF.

The chain has TRBV5-7 and TRBJ2-3; TRBD2 matches 11 bases. TRBV5-7 is treated as an ORF (open reading frame) with a function not yet certain. V trimming: 2 bases; J trimming: 4 bases; junction bases outside the gene matches: 3. The CDR3 contains 15 residues. CDR3 sequence reads: CASSFQLAGADTQYF. DNA for the CDR3: TGTGCCAGCAGCTTTCAACTAGCGGGAGCAGATACGCAGTATTTT.

This clone is a singleton in its sample. This rearrangement joins TRBV2 to TRBJ2-6; D is undetermined. V lost 8 bases to trimming and J lost 3 bases, with 11 bases between them. The CDR3 is 14 amino acids. Germline values: CDR1 SNHLY, CDR2 FYNNEI. The CDR3 DNA sequence: TGTGCCAGCTGTTTAGGAAATGGGGCCAACGTCCTGACTTTC. Translation gives CASCLGNGANVLTF.

V and J are TRBV5-1 and TRBJ2-7; D uncertain. CDR1 and CDR2 (germline): SGHRS, YFSETQ. Trimming pared 2 bases from V and 3 bases from J, leaving 9 bases between. CDR3 size: 13 residues. CDR3 DNA sequence: TGCGCCAGCAGCTTTGCTAGGTTCTACGAGCAGTACTTC. This encodes CASSFARFYEQYF. Full variable domain (missing parts from reference TRBV5-1 and TRBJ2-7): KAGVTQTPRYLIKTRGQQVTLSCSPISGHRSVSWYQQTPGQGLQFLFEYFSETQRNKGNFPGRFSGRQFSNSRSEMNVSTLELGDSALYLCASSFARFYEQYFGPGTRLTVT.

This chain uses TRBV6-4 with TRBJ2-6; 9 bases line up with TRBD1. Per germline, CDR1 MRHNA and CDR2 SNTAGT. Trimming removed 4 bases from V and 3 bases from J; junction bases left unmatched: 4. CDR3 size: 16 residues. CDR3 sequence: CASSVGQGLGANVLTF. CDR3 DNA: TGTGCCAGCAGTGTGGGACAGGGTCTTGGGGCCAACGTCCTGACTTTC.

The J gene is TRBJ1-1, the V gene TRBV9; tentatively, D is TRBD1 (5 bases). V was cut by 7 bases and J by 1 base, with 14 bases left in between. Per germline, CDR1 SGDLS and CDR2 YYNGEE. The CDR3 is 14 amino acids. This CDR3 is CASSGGTANTEAFF. Written as DNA, the CDR3 is TGTGCCAGCTCCGGAGGGACTGCGAACACTGAAGCTTTCTTT.

V and J are TRBV30 and TRBJ1-2; the D gene is possibly TRBD1 (6 bases). This CDR3 has 13 amino acids. Germline lookup yields CDR1 GTSNPN and CDR2 SVGIG (reference sequence). Trimming cost V 2 bases and J 3 bases, with 10 bases left between them. CDR3 bases: TGTGCCTGGAGTACAGGGAACGACTATGGCTACACCTTC. Translated, it gives CAWSTGNDYGYTF.

Here the CDR3 DNA reads TGTGCCAGCAGCCGATGGGGCGGCAATCAGCCCCAGCATTTT. Translating gives CASSRWGGNQPQHF. The rearrangement joins TRBV7-2 to TRBJ1-5; TRBD1 is a possible D gene (5 bases). The CDR3 length is 14 residues. In germline, CDR1 is SGHTA, CDR2 FQGNSA. V lost 5 bases and J lost 2, with 10 bases in between.